The 6 T cell receptor beta chains reported below all come from one sample, sequenced in a study of response to subunit inactivated influenza vaccine. MiXCR, run by TCRdb on the RT-PCR reads, gives a single entry per CDR3 protein. Found here are approximately 170,000 distinct CDR3 sequences, 13% to 15% of them singletons; the top ten hold about 26%. The input for sequencing was CD8+ T cells sorted from PBMCs, taken about 5 days after vaccination. Receptors were obtained from a man aged 50 to 60 who received an inactivated influenza vaccine.

This clonotype occurred many times. The V gene is TRBV5-6, the J gene TRBJ2-3; 9 bases agree with TRBD2. CDR1 is SGHDT, CDR2 YYEEEE, per germline. Unmatched junction bases numbered 14, after V lost 2 bases and J lost 4 bases. The CDR3 spans 18 residues. In DNA, the CDR3 is TGTGCCAGCAGCTTAGCGGGAGGTGCCGGGGGGGCGGCAGATACGCAGTATTTT. It yields the protein CASSLAGGAGGAADTQYF.

This clonotype has ten or more counts. The chain has TRBV27 and TRBJ2-1, with 10 bases fitting TRBD2. J was trimmed by 6 bases and V by 2 bases; bases with no gene match: 4. CDR3 size: 15 residues. From germline, CDR1 is MNHEY and CDR2 SMNVEV (reference sequence). The CDR3 is CASSLALAGVNEQFF. The CDR3, as DNA: TGTGCCAGCAGTTTAGCCCTAGCGGGGGTCAATGAGCAGTTCTTC.

This clonotype has ten or more counts. This chain uses TRBV12-3 or TRBV12-4 with TRBJ2-7; D is undetermined. The CDR3 covers 15 residues. V was cut by 6 bases and J by 5 bases, with 20 bases left in between. CDR3 protein: CASSRYDDPSHEQYF. CDR3 DNA sequence: TGTGCCAGCAGCCGCTATGACGACCCATCCCACGAGCAGTACTTC.

The V gene is TRBV5-1, the J gene TRBJ1-6; D not certain. Trimming cost V 4 bases and J 0 bases, with 14 bases left between them. This CDR3 spans 17 amino acids. The germline V gene encodes CDR1 SGHRS and CDR2 YFSETQ. DNA of the CDR3: TGCGCCAGCAGCCGGACCTCGGAGACCTCCTATAATTCACCCCTCCACTTT. Translation gives CASSRTSETSYNSPLHF.

There are a few counts of this clonotype. V is TRBV10-3 and J is TRBJ2-6, with 8 nucleotides matching TRBD1. Germline CDR1 is ENHRY and CDR2 is SYGVKD. The CDR3 has 19 amino acids. V lost 0 bases and J lost 0; bases outside the gene matches: 7. CDR3 sequence: CAISESQGATRSGANVLTF. CDR3 DNA: TGTGCCATCAGTGAGTCGCAGGGGGCCACCCGCTCTGGGGCCAACGTCCTGACTTTC.

This clonotype was observed a few times. CDR3 nucleotides: TGTGCCAGCAGCGTCGAGCGGAGACCCTACGAGCAGTACTTC. It yields the protein CASSVERRPYEQYF. V gene TRBV9 combines with J gene TRBJ2-7; D is possibly TRBD2 (5 bases). V was trimmed by 2 bases and J by 2 bases, leaving 11 bases between them. Germline CDR1 SGDLS, CDR2 YYNGEE. The CDR3 has 14 residues.